In this sample, the clone carrying this T cell receptor beta chain turned up many times. Its specificity is unknown. This record comes from a study of T-cell reconstitution after alpha-beta-depleted transplantation in children. Study-level results: Several hundred rapidly expanded clones from non-depleted graft cells reportedly supplied alpha-beta T cells about two months post-transplant. A year had passed since transplant, and T-cell counts and diversity by then came mostly from newly produced T cells. The origin of high day-60 TCRbeta diversity in some patients lay in surviving recipient T cells and thymic progenitors.

The germline V gene encodes CDR1 MNHEY and CDR2 SMNVEV (reference sequence). J was trimmed by 3 bases and V by 5 bases; bases with no gene match: 4. The CDR3 loop spans 14 amino acids. Library preparation (for TCRbeta) was performed with unique molecular identifiers. One entry per CDR3 protein, called by TCRdb with MiXCR from the PCR reads. The data show 280,000 or so distinct CDR3 sequences, around 10% seen once. This sequence was found in a male patient aged 2 to 10 who had a stem cell transplant for chronic granulomatous disease, so the T cells may come from the graft donor. The gene calls are TRBV27 and TRBJ2-1; 7 nucleotides align to TRBD2. The sequencing used peripheral blood, collected 180 days after TCRalphabeta/CD19-depleted stem cell transplant. The DNA for the CDR3 is TGTGCCAGCAGTATACTAGCGAGCTACAATGAGCAGTTCTTC. Translation: CASSILASYNEQFF.